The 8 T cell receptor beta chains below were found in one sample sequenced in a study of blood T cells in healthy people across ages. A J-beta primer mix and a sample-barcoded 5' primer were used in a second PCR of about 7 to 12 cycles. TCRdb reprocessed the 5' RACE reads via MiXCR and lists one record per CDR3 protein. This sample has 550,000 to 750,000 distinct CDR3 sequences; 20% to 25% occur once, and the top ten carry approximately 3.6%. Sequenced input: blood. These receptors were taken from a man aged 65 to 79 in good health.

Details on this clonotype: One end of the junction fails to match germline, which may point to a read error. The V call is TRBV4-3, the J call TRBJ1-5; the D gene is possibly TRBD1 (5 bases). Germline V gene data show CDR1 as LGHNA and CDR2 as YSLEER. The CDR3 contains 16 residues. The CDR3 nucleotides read TGCGCCAGCAGCCAAGACAGGGCGGGCAGCAATCGGCCCCAGCATTTT. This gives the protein CASSQDRAGSNRPQHF.

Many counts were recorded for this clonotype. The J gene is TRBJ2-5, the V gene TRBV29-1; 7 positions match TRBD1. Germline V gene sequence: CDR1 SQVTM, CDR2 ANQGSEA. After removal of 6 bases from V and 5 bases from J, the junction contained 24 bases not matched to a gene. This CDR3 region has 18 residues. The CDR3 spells CSVTSRDSVAEFVETQYF. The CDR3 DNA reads TGCAGCGTAACCTCTCGGGACAGTGTGGCCGAATTCGTGGAGACCCAGTACTTC.

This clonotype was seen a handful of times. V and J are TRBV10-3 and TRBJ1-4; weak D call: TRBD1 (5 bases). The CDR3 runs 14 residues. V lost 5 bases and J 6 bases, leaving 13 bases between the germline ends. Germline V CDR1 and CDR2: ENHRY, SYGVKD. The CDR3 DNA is TGTGCCATCAGTCAGGGAGGGGCGGATGAAAAACTGTTTTTT. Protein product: CAISQGGADEKLFF.

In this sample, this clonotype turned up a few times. CDR3 sequence (DNA): TGCAGTGCTAGAGATGGCGGGAGCCCCTACAATGAGCAGTTCTTC. Residues: CSARDGGSPYNEQFF. The V and J genes are TRBV20-1 and TRBJ2-1, with TRBD2 identical over 7 bases. V gave up 0 bases and J gave up 2 bases; unmatched junction bases: 4. The CDR3 is 15 residues long. The germline CDR1 and CDR2 sequences are DFQATT and SNEGSKA (reference sequence).

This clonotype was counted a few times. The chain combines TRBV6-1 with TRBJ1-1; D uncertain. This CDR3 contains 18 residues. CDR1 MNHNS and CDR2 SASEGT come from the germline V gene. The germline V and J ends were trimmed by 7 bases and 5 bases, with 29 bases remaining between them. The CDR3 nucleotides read TGTGCCAGCACCCAGCAAGGACGAAACGTTAGGCGGGGAACTGAAGCTTTCTTT. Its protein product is CASTQQGRNVRRGTEAFF.

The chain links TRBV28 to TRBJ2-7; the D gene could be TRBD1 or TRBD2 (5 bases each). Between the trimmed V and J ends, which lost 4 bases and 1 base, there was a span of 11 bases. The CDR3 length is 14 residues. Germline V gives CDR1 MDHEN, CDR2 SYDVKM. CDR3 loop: CASSSGPASYEQYF. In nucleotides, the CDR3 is TGTGCCAGCAGTTCGGGGCCAGCTTCCTACGAGCAGTACTTC.

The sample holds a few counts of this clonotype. CDR3 DNA: TGTGCCAGCCCACGGGGCCCCACTGAAGCTTTCTTT. As protein: CASPRGPTEAFF. V and J are TRBV6-1 and TRBJ1-1; tentative D call: TRBD1 (5 bases). The germline CDR1 and CDR2 sequences are MNHNS and SASEGT. Trimming removed 8 bases from V and 4 bases from J, with 11 bases in between. This CDR3 comprises 12 residues.

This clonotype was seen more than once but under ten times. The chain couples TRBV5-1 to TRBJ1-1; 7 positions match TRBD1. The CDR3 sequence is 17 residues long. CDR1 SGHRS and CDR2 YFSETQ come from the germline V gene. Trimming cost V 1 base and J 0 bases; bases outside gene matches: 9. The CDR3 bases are TGCGCCAGCAGCTTGTTCGGGGGACAGACGATGAACACTGAAGCTTTCTTT. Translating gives CASSLFGGQTMNTEAFF.